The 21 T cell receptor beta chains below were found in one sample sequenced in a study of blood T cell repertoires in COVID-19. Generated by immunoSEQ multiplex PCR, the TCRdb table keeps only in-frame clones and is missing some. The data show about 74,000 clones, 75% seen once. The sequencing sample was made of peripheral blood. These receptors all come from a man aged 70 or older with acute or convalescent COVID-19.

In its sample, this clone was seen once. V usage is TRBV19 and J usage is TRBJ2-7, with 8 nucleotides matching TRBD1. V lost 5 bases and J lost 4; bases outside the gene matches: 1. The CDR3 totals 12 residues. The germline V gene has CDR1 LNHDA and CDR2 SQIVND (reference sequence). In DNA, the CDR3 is TGTGCCAGTAGTGGACAGGGTTACGAGCAGTACTTC. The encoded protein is CASSGQGYEQYF.

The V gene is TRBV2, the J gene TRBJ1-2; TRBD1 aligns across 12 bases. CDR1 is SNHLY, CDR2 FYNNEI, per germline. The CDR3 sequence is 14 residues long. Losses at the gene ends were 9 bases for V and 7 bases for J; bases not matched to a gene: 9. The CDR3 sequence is CASLPGQGAGGYTF. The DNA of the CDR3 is TGTGCCAGTCTACCGGGACAGGGGGCCGGTGGCTACACCTTC.

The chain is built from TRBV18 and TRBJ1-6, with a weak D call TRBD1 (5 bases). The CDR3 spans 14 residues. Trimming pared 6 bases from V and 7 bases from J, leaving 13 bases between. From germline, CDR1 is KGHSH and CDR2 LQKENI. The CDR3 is CASSSGGPNSPLHF. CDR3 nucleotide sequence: TGTGCCAGCTCTTCCGGGGGTCCGAATTCACCCCTCCACTTT.

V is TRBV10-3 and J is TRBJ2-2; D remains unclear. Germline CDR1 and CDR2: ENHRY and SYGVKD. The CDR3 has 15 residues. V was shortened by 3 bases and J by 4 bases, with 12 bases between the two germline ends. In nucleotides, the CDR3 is TGTGCCATCAGTGAAAAACCCCCGGGCACCGGGGAGCTGTTTTTT. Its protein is CAISEKPPGTGELFF.

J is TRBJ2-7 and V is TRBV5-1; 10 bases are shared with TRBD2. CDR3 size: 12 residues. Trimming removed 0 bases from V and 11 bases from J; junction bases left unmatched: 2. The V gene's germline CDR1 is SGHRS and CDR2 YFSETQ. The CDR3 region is CASSLEREGEYF. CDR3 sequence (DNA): TGCGCCAGCAGCTTGGAGCGGGAGGGGGAGTACTTC.

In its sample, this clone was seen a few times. The CDR3 DNA follows: TGTGCCAGCAGCCCGCACGAGGGGGCACAGTACTCCTACGAGCAGTACTTC. Protein sequence: CASSPHEGAQYSYEQYF. V and J are TRBV3-1 (or the pseudogene TRBV3-2) and TRBJ2-7; 7 bases agree with TRBD1. This CDR3 is built from 17 residues. The J segment lost 0 bases and the V segment lost 4 bases, leaving 12 bases of the junction unmatched. The germline gives CDR1 LGHDT, CDR2 YNNKEL (reference sequence).

The CDR3 protein is CASSEGQEYQPQHF. Here the CDR3 DNA reads TGCGCCAGCAGCGAGGGACAGGAGTATCAGCCCCAGCATTTT. The gene calls are TRBV5-1 and TRBJ1-5, with TRBD1 matching over 8 bases. This CDR3 comprises 14 residues. Trimming removed 4 bases from V and 5 bases from J; junction bases left unmatched: 5. Germline CDR1 reads SGHRS; CDR2 reads YFSETQ.

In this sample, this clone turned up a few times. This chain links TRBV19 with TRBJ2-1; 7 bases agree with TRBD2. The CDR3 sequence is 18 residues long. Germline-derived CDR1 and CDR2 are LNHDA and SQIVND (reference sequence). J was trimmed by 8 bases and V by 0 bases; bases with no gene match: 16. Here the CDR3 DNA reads TGTGCCAGTAGTATAGAGCAGGCTAGCGGAACCAACATCCATGAGCAGTTCTTC. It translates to CASSIEQASGTNIHEQFF.

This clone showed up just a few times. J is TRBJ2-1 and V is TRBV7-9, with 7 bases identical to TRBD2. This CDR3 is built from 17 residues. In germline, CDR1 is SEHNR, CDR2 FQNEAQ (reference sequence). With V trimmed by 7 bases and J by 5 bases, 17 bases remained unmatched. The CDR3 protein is CASTFSPSSGENNEQFF. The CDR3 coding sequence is TGTGCCAGCACCTTTTCCCCCTCGAGCGGGGAAAACAATGAGCAGTTCTTC. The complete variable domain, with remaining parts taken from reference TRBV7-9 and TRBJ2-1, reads DTGVSQNPRHKITKRGQNVTFRCDPISEHNRLYWYRQTLGQGPEFLTYFQNEAQLEKSRLLSDRFSAERPKGSFSTLEIQRTEQGDSAMYLCASTFSPSSGENNEQFFGPGTRLTVL.

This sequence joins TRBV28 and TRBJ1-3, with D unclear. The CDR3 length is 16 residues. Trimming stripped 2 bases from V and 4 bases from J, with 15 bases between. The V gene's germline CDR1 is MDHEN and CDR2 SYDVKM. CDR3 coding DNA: TGTGCCAGCAGTTTAAATGGACTCTCCGTGGGAAACACCATATATTTT. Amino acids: CASSLNGLSVGNTIYF.

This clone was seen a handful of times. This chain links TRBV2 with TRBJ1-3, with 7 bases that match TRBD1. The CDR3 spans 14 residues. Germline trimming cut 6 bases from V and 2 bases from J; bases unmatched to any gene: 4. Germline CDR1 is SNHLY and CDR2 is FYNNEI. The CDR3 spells CASSVDRAGNTIYF. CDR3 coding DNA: TGTGCCAGCAGCGTTGACAGGGCTGGAAACACCATATATTTT.

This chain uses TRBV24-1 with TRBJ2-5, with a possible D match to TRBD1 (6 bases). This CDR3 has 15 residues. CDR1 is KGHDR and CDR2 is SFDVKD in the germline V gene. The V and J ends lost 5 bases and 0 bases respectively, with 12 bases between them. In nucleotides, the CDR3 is TGTGCCACCAGTGGATTCGGACAGTACCAAGAGACCCAGTACTTC. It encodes CATSGFGQYQETQYF.

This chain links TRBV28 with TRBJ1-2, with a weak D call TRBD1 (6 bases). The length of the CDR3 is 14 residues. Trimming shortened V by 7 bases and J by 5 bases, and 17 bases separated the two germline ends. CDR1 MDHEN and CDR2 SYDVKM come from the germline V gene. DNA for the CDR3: TGTGCCAGCAAAAAAAGGGGGGGAGTGTATGGCTACACCTTC. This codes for CASKKRGGVYGYTF.

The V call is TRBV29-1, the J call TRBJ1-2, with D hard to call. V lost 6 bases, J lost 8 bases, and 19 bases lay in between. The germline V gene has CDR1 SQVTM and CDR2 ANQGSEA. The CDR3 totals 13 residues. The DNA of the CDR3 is TGCAGCGTCGGCGGCGGCGTCCCTCAAGGCTACACCTTC. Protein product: CSVGGGVPQGYTF.

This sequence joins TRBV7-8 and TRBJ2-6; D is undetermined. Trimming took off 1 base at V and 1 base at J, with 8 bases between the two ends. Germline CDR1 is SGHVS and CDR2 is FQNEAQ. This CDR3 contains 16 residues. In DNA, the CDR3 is TGTGCCAGCAGCTTAGTTGCGCTTTCTGGGGCCAACGTCCTGACTTTC. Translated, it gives CASSLVALSGANVLTF.

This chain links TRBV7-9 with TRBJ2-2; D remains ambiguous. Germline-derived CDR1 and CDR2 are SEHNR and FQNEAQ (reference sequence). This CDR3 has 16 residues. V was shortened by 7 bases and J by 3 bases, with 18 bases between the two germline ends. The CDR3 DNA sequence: TGTGCCAGCACCCCATTTGGGCAGGCAGACACCGGGGAGCTGTTTTTT. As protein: CASTPFGQADTGELFF. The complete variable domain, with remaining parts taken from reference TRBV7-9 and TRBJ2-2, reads DTGVSQNPRHKITKRGQNVTFRCDPISEHNRLYWYRQTLGQGPEFLTYFQNEAQLEKSRLLSDRFSAERPKGSFSTLEIQRTEQGDSAMYLCASTPFGQADTGELFFGEGSRLTVL.

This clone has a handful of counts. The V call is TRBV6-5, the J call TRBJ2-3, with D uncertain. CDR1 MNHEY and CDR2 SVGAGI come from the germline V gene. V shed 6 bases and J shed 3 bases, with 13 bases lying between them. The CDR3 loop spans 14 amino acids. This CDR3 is CASSSDRQTDTQYF. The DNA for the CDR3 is TGTGCCAGCAGCTCAGATCGCCAGACAGATACGCAGTATTTT.

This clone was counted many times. In nucleotides, the CDR3 is TGTGCCAGCAGCCCCCGGTTTAACACTGAAGCTTTCTTT. Amino acid sequence: CASSPRFNTEAFF. The gene calls are TRBV9 and TRBJ1-1; D gene uncertain. Per the germline V gene, CDR1 is SGDLS and CDR2 is YYNGEE. V lost 4 bases to trimming and J lost 2 bases, with 9 bases between them. The CDR3 length is 13 residues.

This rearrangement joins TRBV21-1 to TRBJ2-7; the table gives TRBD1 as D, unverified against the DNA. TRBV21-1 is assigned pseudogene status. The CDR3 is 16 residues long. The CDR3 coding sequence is TGTGCCAGCAGCAAAAAGAAGAGGGGGAAGGAAGGCGAGCAGTACTTC. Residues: CASSKKKRGKEGEQYF.

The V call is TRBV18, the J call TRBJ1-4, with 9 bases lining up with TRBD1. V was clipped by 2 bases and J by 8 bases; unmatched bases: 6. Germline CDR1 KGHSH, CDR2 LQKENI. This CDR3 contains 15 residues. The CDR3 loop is CASSPTGQGVEKLFF. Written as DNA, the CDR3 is TGTGCCAGCTCACCAACGGGACAGGGAGTCGAAAAACTGTTTTTT.

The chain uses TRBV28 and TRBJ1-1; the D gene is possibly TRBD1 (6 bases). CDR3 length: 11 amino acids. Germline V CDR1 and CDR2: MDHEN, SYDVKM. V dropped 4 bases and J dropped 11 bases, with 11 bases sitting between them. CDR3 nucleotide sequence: TGTGCCAGCAGTTCCCAGGGGTGGGCTTTCTTT. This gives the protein CASSSQGWAFF.